These T cell receptor beta chains were read from a single sample in a study of response to subunit inactivated influenza vaccine. One entry per CDR3 protein, called by TCRdb with MiXCR from the RT-PCR reads. There are about 500,000 distinct CDR3 sequences in the sample; 16% occur only once, and approximately 3% lies in the top ten. Sequencing used CD4+ T cells sorted from PBMCs, obtained roughly 24 months after vaccination. These receptors came from a man between 50 and 75 years old who received an inactivated influenza vaccine. The CDR3 runs from the conserved cysteine through the conserved F or W. The D gene is left open where the match is weak. The listing skips clone size in some rows; elsewhere it reads once, few, many or a size class.

TRBJ2-4 few TRBV7-2 TRBD2 TGTGCCAGCAGCACCCGGACTAGCGGCGAAAACATTCAGTACTTC CASSTRTSGENIQYF
TRBJ2-1 . TRBV12-3/TRBV12-4 TRBD2 TGTGCCAGCAGTCCGCGACTAGCGGGAGGCTCGTACTCAGGCAATGAGCAGTTCTTC CASSPRLAGGSYSGNEQFF
TRBJ2-7 few TRBV20-1 . TGCAGTGCTAGAGGGGGACACTACTACGAGCAGTACTTC CSARGGHYYEQYF
TRBJ1-4 few TRBV5-1 TRBD1 TGCGCCAGCAGCTCCGGACAGGAAAATGAAAAACTGTTTTTT CASSSGQENEKLFF
TRBJ1-1 many TRBV27 . TGTGCCAGCAGTTTATTCGGGCGCATCACTGAAGCTTTCTTT CASSLFGRITEAFF
TRBJ2-7 few TRBV6-5 TRBD2 TGTGCCAGCAGTTACCTAGCGGGGGGCTCCTACGAGCAGTACTTC CASSYLAGGSYEQYF
TRBJ1-5 . TRBV9 . TGTGCCAGCAGTGGTGGGTCTAATCAGCCCCAGCATTTT CASSGGSNQPQHF
TRBJ2-5 . TRBV24-1 . TGTGCCACCAGTGATTTCGGGGAACAACAGACCCAGTACTTC CATSDFGEQQTQYF
TRBJ2-3 few TRBV20-1 TRBD2 TGCAGTGCGCCCCGGGGGGGCATCACAGATACGCAGTATTTT CSAPRGGITDTQYF
TRBJ2-2 . TRBV20-1 TRBD2 TGCAGTGCTAGTAGGAGCGGGAGGAACACCGGGGAGCTGTTTTTT CSASRSGRNTGELFF
TRBJ2-6 few TRBV4-3 . TGCGCCAGCAGCCGCTTGACCGAGGGGGCCAACGTCCTGACTTTC CASSRLTEGANVLTF
TRBJ2-4 . TRBV18 . TGTGCCAGCTCACCACCTCCCTTTCCCAGGGCCAAAAACATTCAGTACTTC CASSPPPFPRAKNIQYF
TRBJ2-2 few TRBV10-3 TRBD1 TGTGCCATCGCAGGGGGCGCAAGCACCGGGGAGCTGTTTTTT CAIAGGASTGELFF
TRBJ2-7 few TRBV6-6 . TGTGCCAGCAGGCGGACGGTCTCCTACGAGCAGTACTTC CASRRTVSYEQYF
TRBJ2-1 few TRBV20-1 TRBD1 TGCAGTGCTAGCGGACAGGGGCCGAAAGCCTCCTACAATGAGCAGTTCTTC CSASGQGPKASYNEQFF
TRBJ2-3 . TRBV6-1 TRBD2 TGTGCCAGCACCGACGCGGGGGGGCGAGCAGATACGCAGTATTTT CASTDAGGRADTQYF
TRBJ2-3 . TRBV29-1 . TGCAGCATTTTGGGTTGGGGGGATACGCAGTATTTT CSILGWGDTQYF
TRBJ2-1 . TRBV20-1 . TGCAGCTTCGAGAAGCGAACCTCTCAATACAATGAGCAGTTCTTC CSFEKRTSQYNEQFF
TRBJ2-3 . TRBV12-3/TRBV12-4 . TGTGCCAGCAGTTTAGCGTGGGGAAATACGCAGTATTTT CASSLAWGNTQYF
TRBJ2-5 few TRBV9 TRBD1 TGTGCCAGCAGCTCCAGGGGGACAGGGCCAGAGACCCAGTACTTC CASSSRGTGPETQYF
TRBJ2-4 . TRBV20-1 TRBD2 TGCAGTGCTAGAGTGGCGGGAGGGGTGGCCAAAAACATTCAGTACTTC CSARVAGGVAKNIQYF
TRBJ2-1 few TRBV19 . TGTGCCAGTAGCGCCCGGGACATCACTGCCAATGAGCAGTTCTTC CASSARDITANEQFF
TRBJ2-1 . TRBV30 TRBD2 TGTGCCTGGAGGGGTCTATCGGGAGGCGAGCAGTTCTTC CAWRGLSGGEQFF
TRBJ2-5 . TRBV27 . TGTGCCAGCAGTTTACGATACCTCCAAGAGACCCAGTACTTC CASSLRYLQETQYF
TRBJ2-7 . TRBV12-3/TRBV12-4 . TGTGCCAGCAGCGCCCCTGCGCCATCCTACGAGCAGTACTTC CASSAPAPSYEQYF
TRBJ2-5 many TRBV12-3/TRBV12-4 . TGTGCCAGCAGTTGGACAGTAGAGACCCAGTACTTC CASSWTVETQYF
TRBJ2-3 . TRBV29-1 TRBD1 TGCAGCGTGGGGACAGCGGCGTACACAGATACGCAGTATTTT CSVGTAAYTDTQYF
TRBJ1-5 few TRBV7-2 . TGTGCCAGCAGCTTAGTGGGGGCAGGGTATAGCAATCAGCCCCAGCATTTT CASSLVGAGYSNQPQHF
TRBJ2-6 . TRBV27 . TGTGCCAGCAGTTTCACAGGGACTGGGGCCAACGTCCTGACTTTC CASSFTGTGANVLTF
TRBJ1-1 few TRBV20-1 TRBD1 TGCAGTGCTAGAAAGGCCTCCGGGACAGGGGAAGCTTTCTTT CSARKASGTGEAFF
TRBJ2-3 few TRBV28 TRBD2 TGTGCCAGCAGTGGACTAGCGGGGTTTACAGATACGCAGTATTTT CASSGLAGFTDTQYF
TRBJ2-5 few TRBV11-2 TRBD1 TGTGCCAGCAGACCACTGACAGGGGGCCAAGAGACCCAGTACTTC CASRPLTGGQETQYF
TRBJ1-5 . TRBV6-1 . TGTGCCAGCAGTCCCCTTGCAGTAGGGACCTCTCAGCCCCAGCATTTT CASSPLAVGTSQPQHF
TRBJ2-6 many TRBV12-3/TRBV12-4 . TGTGCCAGCAGTCCGACAGTAACTGGGGCCAACGTCCTGACTTTC CASSPTVTGANVLTF
TRBJ2-3 few TRBV28 TRBD2 TGTGCCAGCAGCCATACCCTTTGGAGCGGGAGGCCGAGTTCTGATACGCAGTATTTT CASSHTLWSGRPSSDTQYF
TRBJ2-7 . TRBV5-1 TRBD2 TGCGCCAGCAGCTTAGGGGACGGGGGGGACCACGAGCAGTACTTC CASSLGDGGDHEQYF
TRBJ2-3 . TRBV20-1 TRBD2 TGCAGTGCTACCCCCTTAGGGAGGGGACCGGATACGCAGTATTTT CSATPLGRGPDTQYF
TRBJ2-5 . TRBV27 . TGTGCCAGCAGTTTGCTACCCCGACCGGACCTTCAAGAGACCCAGTACTTC CASSLLPRPDLQETQYF
TRBJ1-1 . TRBV28 TRBD1 TGTGCCAGCAGCTCACCGTCGACAGGGTTGGGCACTGAAGCTTTCTTT CASSSPSTGLGTEAFF
TRBJ2-2 few TRBV5-1 . TGCGCCAGCAGCTTGGCCGCAGGGATAAACACCGGGGAGCTGTTTTTT CASSLAAGINTGELFF
TRBJ2-3 . TRBV15 . TGTGCCACCAGCAGACGAGCATCCACAGATACGCAGTATTTT CATSRRASTDTQYF